These 10 T cell receptor beta chains were all obtained from the same sample, sequenced in a study of blood T cell repertoires in COVID-19. Produced via immunoSEQ multiplex PCR; TCRdb's table is partial and in-frame only. Here the sample spans approximately 150,000 clones, 80% to 85% being singletons. Sequencing was done on a sample of PBMCs or T cells enriched from blood (not recorded which). The source of these receptors is a man in his 70s who had been exposed to COVID-19.

This clone was seen once. The chain recombines TRBV7-2 with TRBJ1-2; D is undetermined. The V gene's germline CDR1 is SGHTA and CDR2 FQGNSA. The ends were cut back, 5 bases at V and 4 bases at J, with 8 bases in the middle. This CDR3 has 12 residues. The chain's CDR3 is CASSRTVYGYTF. The CDR3 bases are TGTGCCAGCAGCCGAACAGTCTATGGCTACACCTTC.

In this sample, this clone turned up once. The rearrangement links TRBV6-5 to TRBJ1-1; possibly TRBD1 for D (5 bases). Per the germline V gene, CDR1 is MNHEY and CDR2 is SVGAGI. V lost 2 bases and J 0 bases, leaving 10 bases between the germline ends. The CDR3 sequence is 15 residues long. The CDR3: CASSYDGAVNTEAFF. The CDR3 DNA is TGTGCCAGCAGTTACGATGGGGCGGTGAACACTGAAGCTTTCTTT.

This chain joins TRBV5-6 and TRBJ2-1; D unresolved. Per germline, CDR1 SGHDT and CDR2 YYEEEE. The germline V and J ends were trimmed by 4 bases and 6 bases, with 14 bases remaining between them. This CDR3 is built from 14 residues. The CDR3 nucleotides are TGTGCCAGCAGCCCGGCCGCCAGAGGCAATGAGCAGTTCTTC. Protein: CASSPAARGNEQFF.

The CDR3 here is CASSLGLSNSPLHF. CDR3 DNA sequence: TGTGCCAGCAGCTTGGGCTTGTCGAATTCACCCCTCCACTTT. The J gene is TRBJ1-6, the V gene TRBV28, with D uncertain. The CDR3 runs 14 residues. Trimming cost V 6 bases and J 7 bases, with 13 bases left between them. CDR1 is MDHEN and CDR2 is SYDVKM in the germline V gene.

V usage is TRBV19 and J usage is TRBJ1-5; no firm D call. Germline CDR1 reads LNHDA; CDR2 reads SQIVND (reference sequence). V was clipped by 7 bases and J by 0 bases, with 13 bases between them. This CDR3 is 15 amino acids long. This chain's CDR3 is CASNQAVYSNQPQHF. The CDR3 DNA follows: TGTGCCAGTAATCAGGCCGTTTATAGCAATCAGCCCCAGCATTTT.

This chain connects TRBV28 to TRBJ1-1; D perhaps matches TRBD1 (5 bases). From germline, CDR1 is MDHEN and CDR2 SYDVKM. V gave up 7 bases and J gave up 5 bases, with 11 bases separating them. This CDR3 has 12 amino acids. DNA for the CDR3: TGTGCCAGCACGGGGGGACCTACTGAAGCTTTCTTT. This sequence encodes CASTGGPTEAFF.

The chain uses TRBV12-3 or TRBV12-4 and TRBJ2-1, with D perhaps matching TRBD2 (5 bases). The V end was cut by 10 bases, the J end by 6 bases, with 16 bases between. This CDR3 is built from 13 residues. The CDR3 spells CATRRYGSNEQFF. CDR3 nucleotides: TGTGCCACCCGGAGGTACGGGTCCAATGAGCAGTTCTTC.

The rearrangement uses TRBV27 and TRBJ2-1; maybe TRBD1 (6 bases). The CDR3 is made up of 15 amino acids. V was trimmed by 1 base and J by 1 base, leaving 8 bases between them. Germline CDR1 reads MNHEY; CDR2 reads SMNVEV (reference sequence). The CDR3 nucleotides are TGTGCCAGCAGTTTATTAGGGGGATCCTACAATGAGCAGTTCTTC. Amino acid sequence: CASSLLGGSYNEQFF.

The chain is built from TRBV5-1 and TRBJ2-7; 9 bases align to TRBD1. Germline loops: CDR1 SGHRS, CDR2 YFSETQ. V lost 2 bases, J lost 0 bases, and 3 bases stayed unmatched. CDR3 length: 15 amino acids. The CDR3 region has the DNA TGCGCCAGCAGCTTTGACAGGGGGAGCTCCTACGAGCAGTACTTC. It codes for CASSFDRGSSYEQYF. The whole variable domain, remainder taken from reference TRBV5-1 and TRBJ2-7, is KAGVTQTPRYLIKTRGQQVTLSCSPISGHRSVSWYQQTPGQGLQFLFEYFSETQRNKGNFPGRFSGRQFSNSRSEMNVSTLELGDSALYLCASSFDRGSSYEQYFGPGTRLTVT.

The chain couples TRBV6-5 to TRBJ1-1; the D is unclear. Germline CDR1 is MNHEY and CDR2 is SVGAGI. The CDR3 totals 13 residues. V was shortened by 4 bases and J by 1 base, with 7 bases between the two germline ends. The CDR3, as DNA: TGTGCCAGCAGTTTCTCCAAGAACACTGAAGCTTTCTTT. Residues: CASSFSKNTEAFF.